The present TCR beta chain was sequenced within a study of T-cell reconstitution after alpha-beta-depleted transplantation in children (dated by TCRdb to between 2015 and 2016). The study in broad terms: T-cell immune reconstitution after TCRalphabeta/CD19-depleted allogeneic hematopoietic cell transplantation in children was quantitatively tracked in the study by means of TCR repertoire profiling.

Between the V and J ends, shortened by 4 bases and 7 bases respectively, the junction contains 13 bases. The CDR3 contains 14 residues, cysteine and phenylalanine counted. Solely the CDR3 DNA is kept, with 42 bases framed from the first base. CDR1 MDHEN and CDR2 SYDVKM are derived from the germline V gene. This clonotype was seen only a few times. It has no known antigen specificity. Base qualities are not provided; no much larger clone lies one nucleotide away. Results and caveats for the whole study, not just this receptor: The frequencies of hyperexpanded clones fell over the following months, and after one year, T-cell counts and TCRbeta diversity were mostly attributed to newly produced T cells. The apparently early alphabetaT-cell count recovery about two months after transplant was reportedly dependent on only several hundred rapidly expanded clones derived from non-depleted graft cells. In some patients, high TCRbeta diversity at day 60 was attributed to recipient T cells and intrathymic progenitors that had survived conditioning.

What the treatment or condition label conveys for this sample: allogeneic hematopoietic cell transplantation with graft depleted of TCRalphabeta T cells and CD19 B cells. Transplant recipients were children who received TCRalphabeta/CD19-depleted allogeneic hematopoietic cell grafts. Preparation of the library involved PCR. Instrument on record: Illumina HiSeq 2500. To normalize quantification of the TCRbeta repertoire, the TCR libraries were built with molecular barcoding that relied on unique molecular identifiers. TCRdb's own reprocessing of the public reads used fastp at Q25 and MiXCR and kept productive beta chains. Rows matching on CDR3 protein sequence are summarized as one entry with the most common DNA and genes. This sample gives 440,000 or so distinct CDR3 sequences in total; roughly 43% of them show up just once. Around a quarter of the sample belongs to the ten largest clones.

Material: PBMCs, obtained before TCRalphabeta/CD19-depleted stem cell transplant. The chain couples TRBV28 to TRBJ2-2; matching of 6 bases hints at TRBD1 as the D gene. This clonotype was sampled from a girl aged 2 to 9 with aplastic anemia, due to receive a stem cell transplant. The DNA sequence is given as TGTGCCAGCAGTTCGATACAGGGTAGCGGGGAGCTGTTTTTT. Its translation reads: CASSSIQGSGELFF.